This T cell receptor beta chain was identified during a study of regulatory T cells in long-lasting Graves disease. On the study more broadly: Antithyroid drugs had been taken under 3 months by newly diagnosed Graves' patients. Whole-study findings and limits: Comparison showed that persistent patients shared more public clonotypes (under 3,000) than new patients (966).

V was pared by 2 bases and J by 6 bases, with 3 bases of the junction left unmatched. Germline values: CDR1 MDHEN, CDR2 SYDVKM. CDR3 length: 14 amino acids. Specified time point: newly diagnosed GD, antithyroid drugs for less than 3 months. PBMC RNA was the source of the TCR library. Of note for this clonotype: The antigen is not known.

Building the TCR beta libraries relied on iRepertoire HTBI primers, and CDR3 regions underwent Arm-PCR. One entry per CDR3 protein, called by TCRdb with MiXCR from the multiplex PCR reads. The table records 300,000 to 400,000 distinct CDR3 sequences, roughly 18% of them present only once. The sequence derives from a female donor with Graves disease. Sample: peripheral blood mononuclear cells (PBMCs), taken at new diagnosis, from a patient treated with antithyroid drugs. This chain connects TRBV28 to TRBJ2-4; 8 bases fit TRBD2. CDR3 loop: CASSLGTRVNIQYF. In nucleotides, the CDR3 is TGTGCCAGCAGTTTAGGGACTAGGGTAAACATTCAGTACTTC.